This is a list of T cell receptor beta chains from one sample in a study of blood T cells in healthy people across ages. Via MiXCR, TCRdb re-called the 5' RACE reads, giving one row per CDR3 protein. The table lists 910,000 or so distinct CDR3 sequences, roughly 51% of them singletons. The specimen sequenced was blood. These receptors came from a woman aged 55-69 years in good health. CDR3s include the opening cysteine and the closing phenylalanine or tryptophan. A D gene is named only where the DNA matches it firmly. Only part of the rows carry a size: once, few, many, or a class if the clone is expanded.

d_gene,abundance,v_gene,j_gene,CDR3nt,CDR3aa
.,.,TRBV12-1,TRBJ2-7,TGTGCCAGCAGCCCGGGACTAGCGGGACAATCCTACGAGCAGTACTTC,CASSPGLAGQSYEQYF
TRBD2,.,TRBV29-1,TRBJ2-7,TGCAGCGTGAGCCCAGCGGGAGGCGACGAGCAGTACTTC,CSVSPAGGDEQYF
.,few,TRBV12-3/TRBV12-4,TRBJ2-3,TGTGCCAGCAGTTTTCGGGCTAGCCGCGATACGCAGTATTTT,CASSFRASRDTQYF
TRBD2,.,TRBV7-8,TRBJ2-3,TGTGCCAGCAGCCGGGGAGGGGCAGATACGCAGTATTTT,CASSRGGADTQYF
.,.,TRBV28,TRBJ2-7,TGTGCCAGCAGTACCCTTGGAGTTTACGAGCAGTACTTC,CASSTLGVYEQYF
TRBD1,.,TRBV6-6,TRBJ2-7,TGTGCCACTCATGGGACAGGGGGCTTTTCCTACGAGCAGTACTTC,CATHGTGGFSYEQYF
.,.,TRBV7-9,TRBJ1-2,TGTGCCAGCACAGGGGCGGGCGATGGCTACACCTTC,CASTGAGDGYTF
.,few,TRBV7-6,TRBJ2-7,TGTGCCAGCCGCGCCGTGGGTAGCTCAATCTACGAGCAGTACTTC,CASRAVGSSIYEQYF
.,few,TRBV5-1,TRBJ2-7,TGCGCCAGCACGGTGGGCCGTGGCTCCTACGAGCAGTACTTC,CASTVGRGSYEQYF
.,.,TRBV2,TRBJ2-1,TGTGCCAGCAGAGATACAGGGAATTCCAATGAGCAGTTCTTC,CASRDTGNSNEQFF
.,.,TRBV29-1,TRBJ2-5,TGCAGCGTTGAAGCCTGGGGGACCCAGTACTTC,CSVEAWGTQYF
.,.,TRBV20-1,TRBJ2-3,TGCAGTGCTAGAGATCGAATAGCCCCAGATACGCCGTATTTT,CSARDRIAPDTPYF
.,.,TRBV11-3,TRBJ1-1,TGTGCCAGCAGCTCTGACGGGGACACTGAAGCTTTCTTT,CASSSDGDTEAFF
.,.,TRBV20-1,TRBJ1-2,TGCAGTGCTAGGATGGGCCCCAACTATGGCTACACCTTC,CSARMGPNYGYTF
.,.,TRBV7-9,TRBJ1-1,TGTGCCAGCAGCTGGGTGGCAGGGCGGAACACTGAAGCTTTCTTT,CASSWVAGRNTEAFF
TRBD2,few,TRBV20-1,TRBJ2-5,TGCAGTGCTAGGGGGAGGGTAGCGGGAGAGACCCAGTACTTC,CSARGRVAGETQYF
.,.,TRBV21-1,TRBJ2-5,TGTGCCAGCAGCATCACCGCAGGGTGTCCAAAAACCTACAATGAGCAGTACTTC,CASSITAGCPKTYNEQYF
TRBD2,.,TRBV20-1,TRBJ2-1,TGCAGTGCCCATGTACCGGGACTAGCGGGATACGGGCAGTTCTTC,CSAHVPGLAGYGQFF
.,.,TRBV20-1,TRBJ2-7,TGCAGTGCTAGCGACTCCCACCTAAGCTACAATGAGCAGTACTTC,CSASDSHLSYNEQYF
TRBD1,.,TRBV16,TRBJ1-4,TGTGCCAGCAGCCCAGCCGGGACAGGGAGGGATGAAAAACTGTTTTTT,CASSPAGTGRDEKLFF
TRBD2,.,TRBV4-1,TRBJ2-2,TGCGCCAGCAGCCAAAGGATAATGGGACTAGCGGGAGACACCGGGGAGCTGTTTTTT,CASSQRIMGLAGDTGELFF
.,.,TRBV6-2/TRBV6-3,TRBJ2-7,TGTGCCAGCAGTTACAACAGCCGCGGAGCATCCTACGAGCAGTACTTC,CASSYNSRGASYEQYF
.,.,TRBV29-1,TRBJ1-3,TGCAGCGGGGAGGACAACAGTTCTGGAAACACCATATATTTT,CSGEDNSSGNTIYF
.,.,TRBV27,TRBJ2-3,TGTGCCAGCAGGGGGAAAAGCACAGATACGCAGTATTTT,CASRGKSTDTQYF
TRBD1,few,TRBV7-6,TRBJ2-5,TGTGCCAGCAGCGCCCGACAGGGCCACCAAGAGACCCAGTACTTC,CASSARQGHQETQYF
.,.,TRBV6-5,TRBJ2-7,TGTGCCAGCAGTTTTACCGGGACATGGTCTGCCGAGCAGTACTTC,CASSFTGTWSAEQYF
TRBD2,.,TRBV20-1,TRBJ2-3,TGCAGTGCCCCCGGGACTAGCGGGAATACGCAGTATTTT,CSAPGTSGNTQYF
TRBD1,.,TRBV6-2/TRBV6-3,TRBJ2-5,TGTGCCAGCAGCAACCGGGACAGGGGACTAGAGACCCAGTACTTC,CASSNRDRGLETQYF
TRBD1,few,TRBV11-2,TRBJ2-5,TGTGCCAGCAACCTGGACAGGGGAGAGACCCAGTACTTC,CASNLDRGETQYF
TRBD1,.,TRBV5-1,TRBJ2-5,TGCGCCAGCACGGGACCGGGACAGCAAGAGACCCAGTACTTC,CASTGPGQQETQYF
.,.,TRBV7-2,TRBJ1-1,TGTGCCAGCAGCCCATTGGGACTGCACAACACTGAAGCTTTCTTT,CASSPLGLHNTEAFF
.,.,TRBV7-9,TRBJ2-1,TGTGCCAGCGGCCAACTTGGCAATGAGCAGTTCTTC,CASGQLGNEQFF
.,.,TRBV25-1,TRBJ2-7,TGTGCCAGCCAGGGTGCCCATATCTACGAGCAGTACTTC,CASQGAHIYEQYF
TRBD1,.,TRBV20-1,TRBJ1-2,TGCAGTGCTTACGGGACAGGGGACCATGGCTACACCTTC,CSAYGTGDHGYTF
TRBD1,.,TRBV6-6,TRBJ2-5,TGTGCCAGCAGTTCCGCCTTCGCGACAGGGGGTCAAGAGACCCAGTACTTC,CASSSAFATGGQETQYF
.,.,TRBV20-1,TRBJ1-4,TGCAGTGCTAGAGATCTGGGCTCAACTAATGAAAAACTGTTTTTT,CSARDLGSTNEKLFF
.,.,TRBV4-1,TRBJ2-3,TGCGCCAGCAGCCGGACTCAGACAAGCACAGATACGCAGTATTTT,CASSRTQTSTDTQYF
TRBD1,few,TRBV20-1,TRBJ2-5,TGCAGTGCGGTTAAGGGGGCTCCGTACCAAGAGACCCAGTACTTC,CSAVKGAPYQETQYF
TRBD1,.,TRBV6-5,TRBJ2-7,TGTGCCAGCAGTTGGTTAGGACAGGGAGGAGAGGCCCAGTACTTC,CASSWLGQGGEAQYF
TRBD2,.,TRBV7-2,TRBJ2-5,TGTGCCAGCACCAGTAGCGGGGATCAAGAGACCCAGTACTTC,CASTSSGDQETQYF
TRBD2,.,TRBV25-1,TRBJ2-7,TGTGCCAGCAGTGAACGACTAGCTTGGGAGCAGTACTTC,CASSERLAWEQYF
.,few,TRBV20-1,TRBJ2-1,TGCAGTGCTAGACCTCTAGCGAGGCGCAATGAGCAGTTCTTC,CSARPLARRNEQFF
.,once,TRBV7-3,TRBJ2-3,TGTGCCAGCAGCGCCGACAGGTGGCAAGATACGCAGTATTTT,CASSADRWQDTQYF
.,.,TRBV27,TRBJ2-1,TGTGCCAGCAGAGCAGGGTTGGTGTTGAAGTTTGGTGAGCAGTTCTTC,CASRAGLVLKFGEQFF
.,few,TRBV27,TRBJ2-5,TGTGCCAGCAGAACAGGGTTTCGGGAGACCCAGTACTTC,CASRTGFRETQYF
.,.,TRBV2,TRBJ2-5,TGTGCCAGCAGTCACAGGAACCAAGAGACCCAGTACTTC,CASSHRNQETQYF
TRBD1,once,TRBV4-1,TRBJ1-2,TGCGCCAGCAGCCAAGATACTGGGACAGGGGTTTATGGCTACACCTTC,CASSQDTGTGVYGYTF
.,.,TRBV9,TRBJ1-1,TGTGCCAGCAGCCTTCGATTCGGGGGGCCTGAAGCTTTCTTT,CASSLRFGGPEAFF
TRBD1,.,TRBV6-2/TRBV6-3,TRBJ2-5,TGTGCCAGCAGTTACGACAGGGGGACCCAAGAGACCCAGTACTTC,CASSYDRGTQETQYF
TRBD1,.,TRBV5-1,TRBJ1-6,TGCGCCAGCAGCTTGGACAGGGGGCGAAGATCACCCCTCCACTTT,CASSLDRGRRSPLHF
TRBD2,.,TRBV28,TRBJ2-4,TGTGCCAGCAGTTCGCGGGGGGCGCTGATTCAGTACTTC,CASSSRGALIQYF